This note documents a single TCR beta chain sequence. The target of this receptor is not known. Trimming takes 7 bases from V and 3 bases from J, and the germline ends sit 12 bases apart. CDR1 and CDR2 are read off the germline V gene as SQVTM and ANQGSEA. Measured from the cysteine to the phenylalanine, the CDR3 is 12 residues long. Kept here is only the CDR3 DNA, which spans 36 bases and is read in frame from base 1. Preparation of the library involved the immunoSEQ multiplex PCR assay. A mixture of 60 forward primers for TCR Vbeta segments and 13 reverse primers for TCR Jbeta segments was used in the multiplex PCR. Amplification of the CDR3 region of rearranged TCR beta genes was performed with a multiplex PCR assay on genomic DNA. The Illumina HiSeq System was used to sequence the amplified TCR beta libraries as 87-base-pair reads. Processing in the source paper ran as follows. A later analysis counted approximately 84 million unique TCR beta chains across the 666 repertoires, and around 12 million of these chains were shared by at least two donors. To remove PCR and sequencing errors, raw reads were error-corrected and collapsed into unique sequences using a nearest-neighbor algorithm that merged closely related sequences. V, D and J gene segments were assigned by aligning CDR3 sequences to IMGT reference sequences. Each retained sequence needed at least a six-nucleotide match to both a V gene segment and a J gene segment. Rearrangements were called productive when the CDR3 lacked stop codons and stayed in frame with V and J; all others were non-productive. CDR3 was defined according to IMGT convention as the region running from the second conserved V-encoded cysteine to the conserved J-encoded phenylalanine. The earlier analysis of about 560 of the donors excluded any sequence lacking an unambiguous match to a single V gene segment. An earlier analysis of 500 to 600 of the donors classified V segments as functional when productive rearrangements were above 56.7% and as segregating when the standard deviation between donors was above 5%. A statistical classification framework was built to diagnose cytomegalovirus status from the catalog of TCR beta chain sequences. In a later analysis, TCR nucleotide sequences were compared against IMGT/GENE-DB human TR gene sequences so that V and J genes could be assigned. In a later analysis, CDR3 sequences and most-parsimonious VDJ recombination scenarios were assigned using the TCRdist pipeline. In a later analysis, each TCR beta chain was defined by its CDR3 amino acid sequence together with its V-gene family, and reads lacking a unique V-gene family were excluded. In a later analysis, nearly 600 highly shared, low-generation-probability nucleotide sequences were removed to address suspected cross-contamination and a sequencing artifact. In a later analysis, a clonal expansion index was calculated for each public chain from normalized within-repertoire ranks of inferred template counts. In a later analysis, generation probabilities were computed using a VDJ recombination model fitted to out-of-frame rearrangements, and the results were checked against IGoR. Hypergeometric tests were used in a later analysis to score TCR-TCR, TCR-HLA and TCR-CMV co-occurrence, with a repertoire-size bias correction applied to the TCR pairs. A later analysis estimated false discovery rates by permuting HLA or CMV assignments 20 times. In a later analysis, co-occurring TCRs were grouped with DBSCAN, and TCRdist sequence similarity was added when clustering was performed within HLA-allele-positive subsets. Repertoires with fewer than 30,000 or more than 120,000 public chains, plus five repertoires with anomalous nucleotide sharing, were excluded from co-occurrence clustering. Entries here come from immuneACCESS through TCRdb and include only in-frame sequences with V and J called. Some clones fail to appear in such tables; in the studies checked, an unresolved V gene covers under half of the shortfall, and the cause of the remainder is unknown. The DNA gave D and trimming, while V, J and clone size come from that table. The data table for this sample lists about 170,000 clones. The ten largest clones represent about 0.81% of the sample.

The cohort comprised more than 550 healthy bone marrow donors. Cohort members were all nominally healthy when sampled, although unrecorded immune exposures were likely present. The donor was CMV seropositive and belonged to the group of 250 to 300 seropositive cohort members. A peripheral blood sample was provided by each donor, and peripheral blood mononuclear cells were used for TCR beta sequencing. Genomic DNA was extracted from the blood cell samples with the Qiagen DNeasy Blood Extraction Kit. These data are taken from a study of cytomegalovirus exposure and HLA in healthy donors (dated by TCRdb to between 2016 and 2019). Broadly, across the study: An earlier analysis of approximately 600 of the donors reported 250 to 350 Gb of sequence data and roughly 100 million unique TCR beta sequences from 150 million to 200 million T cells. An early release covering roughly 640 HLA-typed donors comprised about 320 gigabases of sequencing data and tens of millions of unique TCR sequences. The genetic ancestry cluster associated with self-reported Caucasian donors included around four fifths of the 398 genotyped donors. The study aimed to test whether cataloging public T cell receptors could reveal signatures of past pathogen exposure. The study used immunosequencing to profile the T cell repertoires of 666 subjects and linked those repertoires to cytomegalovirus serostatus. Along with the approximately 700-subject first cohort, a separate validation cohort of over a hundred different subjects was used. The study combined high-throughput TCR immunosequencing, statistical association of individual TCRs with disease status, and machine learning to predict cytomegalovirus infection status. To study patterns of TCR occurrence, a later analysis re-analyzed previously published TCR beta repertoires from hundreds of donors and added high-resolution HLA genotyping. Rather than drawing on any new phenotypic data, the later analysis identified candidate immune exposures from TCR beta sequences and the way those sequences occurred across donors. An earlier analysis of around 580 of the donors used high-throughput TCR beta sequencing to judge whether each TCR beta V gene segment behaved as functional or pseudogenic. Donor age, sex, ethnicity and CMV serostatus were collected together with the repertoire data. In a later genetic analysis, genome-wide SNP genotypes for about 60% of the 666 donors were used, and that subset was treated as a discovery cohort. Every discovery cohort repertoire had been produced on one sequencing platform. Class I and class II HLA loci were covered by the typing at four-digit resolution. Typing coverage varied by locus: about 629-640 donors for A, B, C, DRB1 and DQB1; approximately 520 for DQA1; around 610 for DPA1; roughly 450 for DPB1. Five DR-DQ haplotypes were handled as single units for association and clustering because linkage in the cohort was strong. Among some 400 genotyped donors of the cohort, an average of about 240,000 unique TCR beta nucleotide sequences were sequenced per donor, roughly a sixth of them non-productive. Study-wide conclusions, independent of this receptor: Presence/absence analyses assumed roughly uniform sequencing depth across donors, an assumption that may not hold. A cluster of highly shared sequence variants was judged likely to represent a technical artifact of the sequencing pipeline. In a later analysis, most CMV-associated TCR beta chains were found to appear HLA-restricted, with HLA associations seemingly driven largely by CMV exposure. A later analysis associated 16,951 TCR beta sequences with specific HLA alleles at a false discovery rate of 0.05. Linkage disequilibrium might explain the correlated functional status among segregating V segments, but an unknown experimental factor could not be excluded. Because the 87-base-pair reads could not distinguish some IMGT-functional V segments, including TRBV6-2 and TRBV6-3, those segments were excluded. According to the authors, the approach could potentially be generalized to other disease states and immunological phenotypes. According to a later genetic analysis, donors in an Asian-associated ancestry cluster had fewer N-insertions in productive TCRs than the approximately 650-donor mean. An association between a missense DCLRE1C variant and V-gene and J-gene trimming of TCR beta chains was found in a later genetic analysis and replicated in an independent cohort. Because some donors lacked HLA typing at each locus, the association tests relied only on the typed subset. According to a later analysis, parvovirus B19, influenza, CMV and Epstein-Barr virus appeared linked to several top co-occurrence clusters. In a later analysis, HLA-associated TCR beta chains showed more clonal expansion and lower generation probabilities than non-associated chains that were equally common. A further reported finding was that TCR beta sequences accurately predicted the HLA-A and HLA-B alleles for most subjects in the first cohort. Across donors, most TCR sequences were observed very rarely, whereas some public TCRs were present in many individuals. The study listed approximately 150 TCR beta chains as associated with cytomegalovirus. Fewer than 20 rarely observed V segments, including chromosome 9 orphons, were excluded from the earlier analysis of about 600 of the donors because counts were too low. CMV serostatus was the only immune exposure information available for the cohort. In vitro tests confirmed that a few of the cytomegalovirus-associated TCR beta chains recognize cytomegalovirus antigens. In this cohort, only TCR beta chains were sequenced, and detectable features were limited by the absence of alpha or paired-chain data. In both the original and validation cohorts, the classifier was reported to diagnose cytomegalovirus status with high specificity and sensitivity. A later analysis found that TCR association rates varied across HLA loci, with DRB1 alleles showing the most associated TCRs and HLA-C alleles the fewest. An earlier analysis of approximately 500 of the donors showed that most TCR beta V segments appeared in productive rearrangements either about 87% or about 30% of the time, which broadly matched IMGT annotations. Assigning TCR associations to individual alleles was difficult when HLA alleles, especially DR and DQ, strongly co-occurred.

Sequenced: PBMCs. The receptor comes from a young woman in good health and CMV-seropositive. The rearrangement joined TRBV29-1 to TRBJ1-2; too little of a D gene remains to name it. This receptor has the CDR3 CSGLGEDYGYTF. At the DNA level, the sequence is TGCAGCGGACTCGGGGAGGACTATGGCTACACCTTC.